This is a list of T cell receptor beta chains from one sample in a study of early T cells in non-severe SARS-CoV-2 infection. In TCRdb, the 5' RACE reads were re-called with MiXCR into one record per CDR3 protein. Among about 60,000 distinct CDR3 sequences listed, less than 15% were seen once. Sequencing was performed on whole blood. The receptors here all came from an adult who was a healthcare worker with PCR-confirmed SARS-CoV-2 infection or an uninfected control (not recorded which). The CDR3 runs from the conserved cysteine through the conserved F or W. Each record gives: clone size, V gene, J gene, D gene, CDR3 protein, CDR3 DNA. The D gene is left open where the match is weak. Only some rows state a clone size, as once, few, many or a class for expanded clones.

clone_size: -; v_call: TRBV11-2; j_call: TRBJ2-5; d_call: TRBD1; cdr3_aa: CASSFNRGSETQYF; cdr3_nt: TGTGCCAGCAGCTTTAACAGGGGTTCGGAGACCCAGTACTTC
clone_size: -; v_call: TRBV4-2; j_call: TRBJ2-3; d_call: -; cdr3_aa: CASSQSREPSTDTQYF; cdr3_nt: TGTGCCAGCAGCCAATCTCGGGAACCTAGCACAGATACGCAGTATTTT
clone_size: once; v_call: TRBV25-1; j_call: TRBJ2-1; d_call: -; cdr3_aa: CASSGDRSSYNEQFF; cdr3_nt: TGTGCCAGCAGCGGGGACCGAAGCTCCTACAATGAGCAGTTCTTC
clone_size: -; v_call: TRBV9; j_call: TRBJ1-2; d_call: -; cdr3_aa: CASSATIAINYGYTF; cdr3_nt: TGTGCCAGCAGCGCAACCATCGCAATCAACTATGGCTACACCTTC
clone_size: many; v_call: TRBV11-2; j_call: TRBJ2-7; d_call: -; cdr3_aa: CASSPRLDLSYEQYF; cdr3_nt: TGTGCCAGCAGCCCTCGACTAGACCTCTCCTACGAGCAGTACTTC
clone_size: -; v_call: TRBV6-6; j_call: TRBJ1-1; d_call: TRBD1; cdr3_aa: CASRTGGPNTEAFF; cdr3_nt: TGTGCCAGCCGTACAGGGGGCCCGAACACTGAAGCTTTCTTT
clone_size: few; v_call: TRBV9; j_call: TRBJ1-1; d_call: -; cdr3_aa: CASSPRGHLEAFF; cdr3_nt: TGTGCCAGCAGCCCAAGGGGACACCTTGAAGCTTTCTTT
clone_size: -; v_call: TRBV5-4; j_call: TRBJ1-2; d_call: TRBD1; cdr3_aa: CASSLAGTGVNYGYTF; cdr3_nt: TGTGCCAGCAGCTTGGCCGGGACAGGGGTTAACTATGGCTACACCTTC
clone_size: many; v_call: TRBV12-3/TRBV12-4; j_call: TRBJ2-1; d_call: -; cdr3_aa: CASSLWGDASSYNEQFF; cdr3_nt: TGTGCCAGCAGTTTATGGGGGGACGCATCCTCCTACAATGAGCAGTTCTTC
clone_size: -; v_call: TRBV12-3/TRBV12-4; j_call: TRBJ2-2; d_call: -; cdr3_aa: CASSPTDPGELFF; cdr3_nt: TGTGCCAGCAGTCCTACTGACCCCGGGGAGCTGTTTTTT
clone_size: -; v_call: TRBV27; j_call: TRBJ2-3; d_call: TRBD2; cdr3_aa: CASSVFRGGPLTDTQYF; cdr3_nt: TGTGCCAGCAGTGTCTTCCGGGGGGGGCCGCTCACAGATACGCAGTATTTT
clone_size: many; v_call: TRBV27; j_call: TRBJ2-5; d_call: -; cdr3_aa: CASSSPQTEGETQYF; cdr3_nt: TGTGCCAGCAGTTCCCCACAGACAGAGGGGGAGACCCAGTACTTC
clone_size: few; v_call: TRBV7-2; j_call: TRBJ1-1; d_call: -; cdr3_aa: CASSLARGLNTEAFF; cdr3_nt: TGTGCCAGCAGCTTAGCGCGAGGCTTGAACACTGAAGCTTTCTTT
clone_size: few; v_call: TRBV29-1; j_call: TRBJ1-2; d_call: -; cdr3_aa: CSVLEFSNYGYTF; cdr3_nt: TGCAGCGTTCTTGAGTTTTCTAACTATGGCTACACCTTC
clone_size: -; v_call: TRBV7-8; j_call: TRBJ1-1; d_call: TRBD1; cdr3_aa: CASSSRTGGSNTEAFF; cdr3_nt: TGTGCCAGCAGTTCCCGGACAGGGGGCTCAAACACTGAAGCTTTCTTT
clone_size: -; v_call: TRBV14; j_call: TRBJ1-2; d_call: -; cdr3_aa: CASSQVQNYGYTF; cdr3_nt: TGTGCCAGCAGCCAAGTACAGAACTATGGCTACACCTTC
clone_size: many; v_call: TRBV7-8; j_call: TRBJ2-2; d_call: TRBD1; cdr3_aa: CASSLEQGSSTGELFF; cdr3_nt: TGTGCCAGCAGCCTCGAACAGGGGTCTAGTACCGGGGAGCTGTTTTTT
clone_size: few; v_call: TRBV6-6; j_call: TRBJ1-6; d_call: -; cdr3_aa: CASTLPGQDNSPLHF; cdr3_nt: TGTGCCAGCACTCTACCGGGACAAGATAATTCACCCCTCCACTTT
clone_size: -; v_call: TRBV29-1; j_call: TRBJ2-5; d_call: TRBD1; cdr3_aa: CSVATGGRLETQYF; cdr3_nt: TGCAGCGTTGCAACAGGGGGGCGACTGGAGACCCAGTACTTC
clone_size: many; v_call: TRBV7-3; j_call: TRBJ2-2; d_call: TRBD1; cdr3_aa: CASSLMGQSVDTGELFF; cdr3_nt: TGTGCCAGCAGCTTAATGGGACAGTCTGTGGACACCGGGGAGCTGTTTTTT
clone_size: -; v_call: TRBV19; j_call: TRBJ2-5; d_call: TRBD2; cdr3_aa: CASSMGELAGRETQYF; cdr3_nt: TGTGCCAGTAGTATGGGGGAACTAGCGGGGAGAGAGACCCAGTACTTC
clone_size: -; v_call: TRBV5-1; j_call: TRBJ2-6; d_call: -; cdr3_aa: CASRGPGISGANVLTF; cdr3_nt: TGCGCCAGCAGGGGGCCGGGGATCTCTGGGGCCAACGTCCTGACTTTC
clone_size: few; v_call: TRBV13; j_call: TRBJ2-1; d_call: TRBD1; cdr3_aa: CASSQQPGQGAHEQFF; cdr3_nt: TGTGCCAGCAGTCAGCAACCGGGACAGGGGGCGCATGAGCAGTTCTTC
clone_size: few; v_call: TRBV12-3/TRBV12-4; j_call: TRBJ1-6; d_call: -; cdr3_aa: CASSLVGGSQSPLHF; cdr3_nt: TGTGCCAGCAGTTTAGTTGGAGGGTCGCAGTCACCCCTCCACTTT